These 16 T cell receptor beta chains originate from one sample sequenced in a study of T cells in Graves' hyperthyroidism and ophthalmopathy. Amplification yielded TCR beta CDR3 regions, with RNA transcripts as the source. The HTBI primer set drove a first-round RT-PCR of the TCR CDR3. TCRdb fed the multiplex PCR reads into MiXCR, producing one record per CDR3 protein. The sample lists hundreds of thousands of distinct CDR3 sequences, nearly 20% occurring once. Sample: blood. These receptors were collected from a man aged 40-49 years with Graves' ophthalmopathy.

Worth noting for this clonotype: A much larger clone is a single base away; this may be a read error. This rearrangement joins TRBV6-5 to TRBJ2-6; D not resolved. CDR3 length equals 15 residues. Trimming removed 2 bases from V and 2 bases from J, with 7 bases in between. The germline CDR1 and CDR2 sequences are MNHEY and SVGAGI. This CDR3 reads CASSYVHPGANVLTF. The CDR3 DNA reads as TGTGCCAGCAGTTACGTGCATCCTGGGGCCAACGTCCTGACTTTC.

Worth noting for this clonotype: A much larger clone differs from this one at a single base, so this may be a read error. The chain is built from TRBV3-1 and TRBJ2-7, with D perhaps TRBD1 (6 bases). Germline values: CDR1 LGHDT, CDR2 YNNKEL (reference sequence). This CDR3 contains 11 residues. The CDR3 loop is CASSRTDEQSF. The CDR3 DNA sequence: TGTGCCAGCAGCCGGACAGACGAGCAGTCCTTC.

The sample holds many counts of this clonotype. The chain recombines TRBV20-1 with TRBJ2-5, with 8 positions matching TRBD1. Germline-derived CDR1 and CDR2 are DFQATT and SNEGSKA (reference sequence). This CDR3 is built from 14 residues. Germline trimming cut 3 bases from V and 4 bases from J; bases unmatched to any gene: 7. The CDR3 nucleotides read TGCAGTGCTAGGGGACAGGTCTTGGGAGAGACCCAGTACTTC. Protein sequence: CSARGQVLGETQYF.

Many counts were recorded for this clonotype. V is TRBV30 and J is TRBJ1-5; D unresolved. Trimming removed 0 bases from V and 2 bases from J, with 11 bases in between. Germline-derived CDR1 and CDR2 are GTSNPN and SVGIG (reference sequence). The CDR3 is 15 residues long. CDR3 DNA sequence: TGTGCCTGGAGTGTTGGGGATTTGGGCAATCAGCCCCAGCATTTT. Its translation is CAWSVGDLGNQPQHF.

In this sample, this clonotype turned up many times. This chain uses TRBV30 with TRBJ1-6; D remains ambiguous. Per the germline V gene, CDR1 is GTSNPN and CDR2 is SVGIG (reference sequence). The length of the CDR3 is 12 residues. V lost 3 bases to trimming and J lost 6 bases, with 6 bases between them. The CDR3 sequence: CAWRRPNSPLHF. Here the CDR3 DNA reads TGTGCCTGGAGGCGGCCTAATTCACCCCTCCACTTT.

The chain is built from TRBV5-1 and TRBJ1-5; 8 bases line up with TRBD1. The V segment lost 0 bases and the J segment 6 bases; nucleotides outside the gene matches: 8. CDR1 is SGHRS, CDR2 YFSETQ, per germline. The CDR3 has 16 residues. CDR3 loop: CASSLDGQGGSQPQHF. CDR3 sequence (DNA): TGCGCCAGCAGCTTGGATGGACAGGGTGGTTCTCAGCCCCAGCATTTT.

This clonotype was seen a few times. J is TRBJ2-5 and V is TRBV19, with D possibly TRBD2 on 6 matching bases. The V end lost 4 bases, the J end lost 3 bases, and 21 bases lay between the germline ends. The CDR3 length is 17 residues. Germline assignment: CDR1 LNHDA and CDR2 SQIVND (reference sequence). CDR3 amino acids: CASSTSFSGGTKETQYF. In nucleotides, the CDR3 is TGTGCCAGTAGTACGTCATTCAGCGGCGGGACCAAAGAGACCCAGTACTTC. The full variable domain, with the rest looked up from reference TRBV19 and TRBJ2-5, is DGGITQSPKYLFRKEGQNVTLSCEQNLNHDAMYWYRQDPGQGLRLIYYSQIVNDFQKGDIAEGYSVSREKKESFPLTVTSAQKNPTAFYLCASSTSFSGGTKETQYFGPGTRLLVL.

Concerning this clonotype itself: This may arise from a read error, as a much more abundant clone is one base away. This chain joins TRBV20-1 and TRBJ2-7; D is perhaps TRBD2 (5 bases). This CDR3 has 13 residues. CDR1 DFQATT and CDR2 SNEGSKA come from the germline V gene (reference sequence). The CDR3 DNA sequence: TGCAGCGCTTGGACTGGTGGGTCCCACGAGCGGTACTTC. Translated: CSAWTGGSHERYF.

The chain uses TRBV6-2 or TRBV6-3 and TRBJ2-5, with D tentatively TRBD2 (6 bases). With 4 bases removed from V and 5 bases from J, the gap between germline ends came to 17 bases. The CDR3 runs to 15 residues. CDR1 MNHEY and CDR2 SVGEGT come from the germline V gene. For the CDR3, the DNA is TGTGCCAGCAGTTGGTCGGGAGCCCCCCGGGAGACCCAGTACTTC. Its translation: CASSWSGAPRETQYF.

The chain has TRBV19 and TRBJ2-2, with 7 bases aligning to TRBD2. The CDR3 spans 15 residues. The junction had 4 bases not matched to a gene; V was cut back by 5 bases and J by 1 base. The germline V gene has CDR1 LNHDA and CDR2 SQIVND (reference sequence). CDR3 residues: CASSESGMNTGELFF. CDR3 in DNA: TGTGCCAGTAGTGAAAGCGGGATGAACACCGGGGAGCTGTTTTTT.

This rearrangement joins TRBV10-2 to TRBJ2-3; maybe TRBD2 (6 bases). Germline values: CDR1 WSHSY, CDR2 SAAADI. With 4 bases removed from V and 2 bases from J, the gap between germline ends came to 16 bases. The CDR3 has 16 residues. The CDR3 DNA follows: TGCGCCAGCAGTGGCGCGGGGAGCGGCCTCACAGATACGCAGTATTTT. Amino acid sequence: CASSGAGSGLTDTQYF.

The CDR3 region is CASSYLTPRAGYTF. CDR3 coding DNA: TGTGCCAGCAGTTACCTGACACCCAGGGCAGGCTACACCTTC. This rearrangement joins TRBV6-2 or TRBV6-3 to TRBJ1-2, with a possible D match to TRBD1 (5 bases). V shed 2 bases and J shed 8 bases, with 15 bases lying between them. The germline gives CDR1 MNHEY, CDR2 SVGEGT. The CDR3 covers 14 residues.

This sequence joins TRBV28 and TRBJ2-1; weak D call: TRBD2 (6 bases). V dropped 3 bases and J dropped 6 bases, with 12 bases sitting between them. CDR3 length: 14 residues. Germline CDR1 and CDR2: MDHEN and SYDVKM. The CDR3 DNA reads as TGTGCCAGCAGTTTTAGTGGGAGGAGCAATGAGCAGTTCTTC. Protein: CASSFSGRSNEQFF.

This clonotype was observed a few times. The chain employs TRBV5-1 and TRBJ1-2; a possible D gene is TRBD1 (5 bases). The CDR3 sequence is 13 residues long. V gave up 0 bases and J gave up 8 bases, with 11 bases separating them. CDR1 and CDR2 from the germline V gene are SGHRS and YFSETQ. The CDR3 sequence: CASSLEGIDGYTF. The CDR3 DNA reads TGCGCCAGCAGCTTGGAGGGGATTGACGGCTACACCTTC.

The chain carries TRBV20-1 and TRBJ2-2, with D perhaps TRBD1 or TRBD2 (5 bases each). Trimming cost V 0 bases and J 4 bases, with 12 bases left between them. The CDR3 consists of 15 residues. Germline V gene sequence: CDR1 DFQATT, CDR2 SNEGSKA (reference sequence). The CDR3 loop reads CSARDLRDGTGELFF. CDR3 bases: TGCAGTGCTAGAGATCTGAGGGACGGCACCGGGGAGCTGTTTTTT.

The chain has TRBV6-2 or TRBV6-3 and TRBJ1-5; no clear D gene. This CDR3 spans 13 amino acids. CDR1 and CDR2 from the germline V gene are MNHEY and SVGEGT. The V end lost 8 bases, the J end lost 2 bases, and 10 bases lay between the germline ends. The DNA of the CDR3 is TGTGCCAGCGCACGAGGAGGCAATCAGCCCCAGCATTTT. This sequence encodes CASARGGNQPQHF.